The rows below give T cell receptor beta chains drawn from one sample of a study of shared clonotypes between healthy human individuals. Only in-frame clones appear in the TCRdb table, and some are missing; sequencing was by immunoSEQ multiplex PCR. The sample holds hundreds of thousands of clones; almost 97% are singletons and the top ten take less than 0.06%. The specimen sequenced was naive CD4+ T cells sorted from blood. The receptors were sampled from a woman in her twenties or thirties in good health. CDR3s include the opening cysteine and the closing phenylalanine or tryptophan. D genes are given only for firm matches. Clone size is given for some rows only: seen once, a few or many times, or a class if the clone is expanded.

j_call: TRBJ2-7; v_call: TRBV7-8; d_call: TRBD2; clone_size: -; cdr3_nt: TGTGCCAGCAGCTTAGTGGGGACTAGCGGAGGGGGAGAGCAGTACTTC; cdr3_aa: CASSLVGTSGGGEQYF
j_call: TRBJ2-7; v_call: TRBV13; d_call: TRBD2; clone_size: -; cdr3_nt: TGTGCCAGCAGCTCCGCGGGGGGTTACGAGCAGTACTTC; cdr3_aa: CASSSAGGYEQYF
j_call: TRBJ1-5; v_call: TRBV2; d_call: -; clone_size: -; cdr3_nt: TGTGCCAGCAGTGCGGCTGCATTTTATAGCAATCAGCCCCAGCATTTT; cdr3_aa: CASSAAAFYSNQPQHF
j_call: TRBJ2-5; v_call: TRBV19; d_call: -; clone_size: -; cdr3_nt: TGTGCCAGTAGTATGTCTCCCAGAGAGACCCAGTACTTC; cdr3_aa: CASSMSPRETQYF
j_call: TRBJ1-1; v_call: TRBV7-2; d_call: -; clone_size: -; cdr3_nt: TGTGCCAGCAGTCCGCGAACTGGGAACACTGAAGCTTTCTTT; cdr3_aa: CASSPRTGNTEAFF
j_call: TRBJ2-1; v_call: TRBV6-5; d_call: -; clone_size: -; cdr3_nt: TGTGCCAGCAGTTACTCGCGGAGCAGCTCCTACAATGAGCAGTTCTTC; cdr3_aa: CASSYSRSSSYNEQFF
j_call: TRBJ2-2; v_call: TRBV11-2; d_call: -; clone_size: -; cdr3_nt: TGTGCCAGCAGCTTAATACGGGAGCGGACCGGGGAGCTGTTTTTT; cdr3_aa: CASSLIRERTGELFF
j_call: TRBJ1-1; v_call: TRBV28; d_call: -; clone_size: -; cdr3_nt: TGTGCCAGCGGAAGTGGGGACGCCATGAACACTGAAGCTTTCTTT; cdr3_aa: CASGSGDAMNTEAFF
j_call: TRBJ2-1; v_call: TRBV11-3; d_call: TRBD2; clone_size: -; cdr3_nt: TGTGCCAGCAGCCTGTACGGGGCTAGCGGGAGCGGGGGCGAGCAGTTCTTC; cdr3_aa: CASSLYGASGSGGEQFF
j_call: TRBJ2-7; v_call: TRBV11-1; d_call: -; clone_size: -; cdr3_nt: TGTGCCAGCAGCCTAGGGGGCCGGGAGTGGAAATACGAGCAGTACTTC; cdr3_aa: CASSLGGREWKYEQYF
j_call: TRBJ2-3; v_call: TRBV11-2; d_call: -; clone_size: -; cdr3_nt: TGTGCCAGCAGCTTAATTTCGGTGAGAGATACGCAGTATTTT; cdr3_aa: CASSLISVRDTQYF
j_call: TRBJ2-1; v_call: TRBV28; d_call: -; clone_size: -; cdr3_nt: TGTGCCAGCAGTTTAATTTACAAGTACAATGAGCAGTTCTTC; cdr3_aa: CASSLIYKYNEQFF
j_call: TRBJ2-3; v_call: TRBV29-1; d_call: -; clone_size: -; cdr3_nt: TGCAGCGTTGAAGAGGTGCAAACAGATACGCAGTATTTT; cdr3_aa: CSVEEVQTDTQYF
j_call: TRBJ1-3; v_call: TRBV18; d_call: -; clone_size: -; cdr3_nt: TGTGCCAGCTCACCATTTACAGGCCGCTCTGGAAACACCATATATTTT; cdr3_aa: CASSPFTGRSGNTIYF
j_call: TRBJ2-4; v_call: TRBV18; d_call: -; clone_size: few; cdr3_nt: TGTGCCAGCTCACCAAGGCAAGAGGCAAACATTCAGTACTTC; cdr3_aa: CASSPRQEANIQYF
j_call: TRBJ2-1; v_call: TRBV6-5; d_call: -; clone_size: -; cdr3_nt: TGTGCCAGCAGTTACTCGGGCGCTAGAAATGAGAATGAGCAGTTCTTC; cdr3_aa: CASSYSGARNENEQFF
j_call: TRBJ2-5; v_call: TRBV29-1; d_call: TRBD1; clone_size: -; cdr3_nt: TGCAGCGTCGGAGAAAAAGACAGGGGGCGCAAGGTGGGGACCCAGTACTTC; cdr3_aa: CSVGEKDRGRKVGTQYF
j_call: TRBJ1-1; v_call: TRBV7-9; d_call: -; clone_size: -; cdr3_nt: TGTGCCAGCAGCTTAATTTGGGGGTGTGAAGCTTTCTTT; cdr3_aa: CASSLIWGCEAFF
j_call: TRBJ1-1; v_call: TRBV11-2; d_call: -; clone_size: -; cdr3_nt: TGTGCCAGCAGCTTAGGGGTGTCTGAAGCTTTCTTT; cdr3_aa: CASSLGVSEAFF
j_call: TRBJ2-7; v_call: TRBV6-6; d_call: -; clone_size: -; cdr3_nt: TGTGCCAGCAGTTACGGCGGCGGGCGAGGTTACGAGCAGTACTTC; cdr3_aa: CASSYGGGRGYEQYF
j_call: TRBJ1-1; v_call: TRBV4-1; d_call: -; clone_size: -; cdr3_nt: TGCGCCAGCAGCCAAGAGTTGAACACTGAAGCTTTCTTT; cdr3_aa: CASSQELNTEAFF
j_call: TRBJ2-5; v_call: TRBV5-1; d_call: -; clone_size: -; cdr3_nt: TGCGCCAGCAGCTTGGCCGGGTTCTGGAGGGGCAATAGGCAAGAGACCCAGTACTTC; cdr3_aa: CASSLAGFWRGNRQETQYF
j_call: TRBJ2-7; v_call: TRBV19; d_call: TRBD1; clone_size: -; cdr3_nt: TGTGCCAGTAGTATGTCCAGGGGGCAGTACGAGCAGTACTTC; cdr3_aa: CASSMSRGQYEQYF
j_call: TRBJ2-7; v_call: TRBV27; d_call: TRBD1; clone_size: -; cdr3_nt: TGTGCCAGCAGTTCGTATCGGGGGACAGGGTCCTACGAGCAGTACTTC; cdr3_aa: CASSSYRGTGSYEQYF
j_call: TRBJ2-3; v_call: TRBV11-2; d_call: -; clone_size: -; cdr3_nt: TGTGCCAGCACCTATCGGCAGGGACGCAGCACAGATACGCAGTATTTT; cdr3_aa: CASTYRQGRSTDTQYF
j_call: TRBJ1-5; v_call: TRBV28; d_call: -; clone_size: once; cdr3_nt: TGTGCCAGCAGTTACAGGGTTGCCAATCAGCCCCAGCATTTT; cdr3_aa: CASSYRVANQPQHF
j_call: TRBJ2-7; v_call: TRBV14; d_call: -; clone_size: -; cdr3_nt: TGTGCCAGCAGCCAACTCCTAGATGGCGAGCAGTACTTC; cdr3_aa: CASSQLLDGEQYF
j_call: TRBJ2-7; v_call: TRBV7-9; d_call: TRBD2; clone_size: few; cdr3_nt: TGTGCCAGCAGCTCCGGAGCGGGAGTGGGGTACGAGCAGTACTTC; cdr3_aa: CASSSGAGVGYEQYF
j_call: TRBJ1-3; v_call: TRBV2; d_call: -; clone_size: -; cdr3_nt: TGTGCCAGCAGTGAGATTATAGTAGGAAACACCATATATTTT; cdr3_aa: CASSEIIVGNTIYF
j_call: TRBJ1-3; v_call: TRBV18; d_call: TRBD1; clone_size: -; cdr3_nt: TGTGCCAGCTCACCACGGGGACAGGGAAGCTCTGGAAACACCATATATTTT; cdr3_aa: CASSPRGQGSSGNTIYF
j_call: TRBJ1-4; v_call: TRBV28; d_call: TRBD1; clone_size: -; cdr3_nt: TGTGCCAGCAGGACCGGGACAGGGGATGAAAAACTGTTTTTT; cdr3_aa: CASRTGTGDEKLFF
j_call: TRBJ2-7; v_call: TRBV27; d_call: -; clone_size: -; cdr3_nt: TGTGCCAGCAGTTCCCGGGGGGAGCAGTACTTC; cdr3_aa: CASSSRGEQYF
j_call: TRBJ1-4; v_call: TRBV6-1; d_call: -; clone_size: -; cdr3_nt: TGTGCCAGCGATACAACGGGGTTAGATAATGAAAAACTGTTTTTT; cdr3_aa: CASDTTGLDNEKLFF
j_call: TRBJ1-4; v_call: TRBV6-5; d_call: -; clone_size: -; cdr3_nt: TGTGCCAGCAGCTTTACGAGGCCCCGAACGGGAAAACTGTTTTTT; cdr3_aa: CASSFTRPRTGKLFF
j_call: TRBJ1-2; v_call: TRBV18; d_call: TRBD1; clone_size: -; cdr3_nt: TGTGCCAGCTCAGGAGGCATGGGGACAGCATATGGCTACACCTTC; cdr3_aa: CASSGGMGTAYGYTF
j_call: TRBJ1-4; v_call: TRBV5-1; d_call: TRBD1; clone_size: -; cdr3_nt: TGCGCCAGCAGCAAAGAAACCGGGACAGCGATCAATGAAAAACTGTTTTTT; cdr3_aa: CASSKETGTAINEKLFF
j_call: TRBJ2-1; v_call: TRBV28; d_call: -; clone_size: -; cdr3_nt: TGTGCCAGCAGTCGCCCGGGACTGGCGTCCCACAATGAGCAGTTCTTC; cdr3_aa: CASSRPGLASHNEQFF
j_call: TRBJ1-2; v_call: TRBV5-1; d_call: -; clone_size: -; cdr3_nt: TGCGCCAGCAGCTTCGAGGCCAGACCATATGGCTACACCTTC; cdr3_aa: CASSFEARPYGYTF
j_call: TRBJ2-1; v_call: TRBV25-1; d_call: TRBD2; clone_size: -; cdr3_nt: TGTGCCAGCGGAGTAGCGGGAGTCGCCCGCAATGAGCAGTTCTTC; cdr3_aa: CASGVAGVARNEQFF